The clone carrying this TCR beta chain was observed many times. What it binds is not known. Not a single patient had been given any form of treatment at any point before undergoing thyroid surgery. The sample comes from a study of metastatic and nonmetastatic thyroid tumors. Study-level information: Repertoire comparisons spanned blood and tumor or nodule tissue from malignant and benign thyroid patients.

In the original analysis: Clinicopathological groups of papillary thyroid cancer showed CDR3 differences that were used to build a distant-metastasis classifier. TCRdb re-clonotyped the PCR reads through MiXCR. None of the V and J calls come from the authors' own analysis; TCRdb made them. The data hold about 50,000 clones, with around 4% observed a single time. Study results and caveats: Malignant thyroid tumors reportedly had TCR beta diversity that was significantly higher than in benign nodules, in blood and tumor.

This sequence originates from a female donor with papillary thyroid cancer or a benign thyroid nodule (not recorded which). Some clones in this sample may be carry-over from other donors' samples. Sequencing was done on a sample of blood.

CDR3 in amino acids: CASSTRGLGSDEQFF. CDR3 coding DNA: TGTGCCAGCAGTACCCGGGGACTAGGAAGCGATGAGCAGTTCTTC. The rearrangement uses TRBV12-3 or TRBV12-4 and TRBJ2-1, with 8 bases matching TRBD2. V trimming: 5 bases; J trimming: 8 bases; junction bases outside the gene matches: 11. This CDR3 contains 15 residues.